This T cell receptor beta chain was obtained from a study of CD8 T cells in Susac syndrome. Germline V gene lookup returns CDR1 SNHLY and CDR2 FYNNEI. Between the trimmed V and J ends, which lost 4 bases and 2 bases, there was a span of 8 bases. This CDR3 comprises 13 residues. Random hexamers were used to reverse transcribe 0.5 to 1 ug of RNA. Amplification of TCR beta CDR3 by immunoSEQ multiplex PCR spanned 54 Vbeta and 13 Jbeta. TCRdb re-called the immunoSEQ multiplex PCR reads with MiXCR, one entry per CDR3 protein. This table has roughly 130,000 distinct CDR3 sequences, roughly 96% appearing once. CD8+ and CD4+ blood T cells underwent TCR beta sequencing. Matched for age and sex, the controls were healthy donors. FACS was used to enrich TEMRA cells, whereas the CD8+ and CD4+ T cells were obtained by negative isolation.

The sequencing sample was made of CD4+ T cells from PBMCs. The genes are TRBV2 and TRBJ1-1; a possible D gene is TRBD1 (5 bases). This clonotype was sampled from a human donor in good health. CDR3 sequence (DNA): TGTGCCAGCAGTGGGGGCATAAACACTGAAGCTTTCTTT. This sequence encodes CASSGGINTEAFF.